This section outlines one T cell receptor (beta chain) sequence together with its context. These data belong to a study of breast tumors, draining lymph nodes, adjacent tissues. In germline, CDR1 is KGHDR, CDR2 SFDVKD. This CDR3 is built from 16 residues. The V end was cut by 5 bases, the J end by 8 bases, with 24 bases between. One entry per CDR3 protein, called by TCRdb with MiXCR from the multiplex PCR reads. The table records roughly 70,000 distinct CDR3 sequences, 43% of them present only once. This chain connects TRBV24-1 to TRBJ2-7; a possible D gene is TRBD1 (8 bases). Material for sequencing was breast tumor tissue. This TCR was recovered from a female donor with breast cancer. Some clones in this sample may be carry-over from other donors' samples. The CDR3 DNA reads TGTGCCACCAGTGCCGGCGTCGGCAGGGGGCGGGGGAAGCAGTACTTC. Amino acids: CATSAGVGRGRGKQYF.